This T cell receptor beta chain was sequenced in a study of T cell responses to AZD1222 COVID-19 vaccine (dated by TCRdb to about 2021). For the wider study: TCR sequencing covered 230 or so trial participants: 207 given two doses of AZD1222 and approximately 25 given two doses of MenACWY control vaccine. Trial participants were enrolled by age into subgroups of 18-55, 56-69 and 70-plus years, and 148, 28 and 57 TCR-sequenced participants, respectively, were included in these subgroups. What the research found in general, with its limitations: Because no day 14 peak-response samples were available, repertoires were characterized only after the peak T cell response. CD4 TCRs associated with the vaccine covered the entire spike protein, and the dominant responses were in regions 160-218 and 743-854. Conclusions about previously exposed vaccinees are limited, since just 6 or 7 AZD1222 recipients were seropositive for SARS-CoV-2 at baseline. Participants were mostly white British and included more females than males, and it was suggested by the authors that clonal diversity may have been underestimated. Spike-specific TCR breadth and depth rose significantly after two AZD1222 doses compared with day 0 and with MenACWY recipients. Reportedly, close to half of the unique spike-specific TCRs recognized epitopes lying outside the regions that are mutated in the B.1.351 and B.1.1.7 variants. The 56-69-year group was small, and its depth increase did not reach significance, likely because of low power.

CDR1 and CDR2 are read off the germline V gene as SGHRS and YFSETQ. V drops 4 bases and J drops 0 bases, leaving 11 bases in between. The CDR3 holds 15 amino acids from the cysteine to the phenylalanine. The only DNA kept is the CDR3, 45 bases in frame from the first base. The CDR3 regions of human TCRbeta chains were analyzed by immunosequencing. The study's processing was this. Repertoire TCRs were checked for matches against a reference library of SARS-CoV-2-specific TCRs that had been generated using the MIRA antigen-specificity platform. Breadth meant the fraction of unique TCRs that were SARS-CoV-2-associated, whereas depth meant the fraction of total T cells that were SARS-CoV-2-associated. Using the MIRA data, every spike-specific TCR was mapped to the spike region that the TCR reacted to and assigned to either a CD4 or a CD8 class. Log10-transformed breadth and depth values were compared by one-way ANOVA with Sidak's multiple comparisons tests. In TCRdb, the immuneACCESS table is reduced to in-frame sequences with V and J assigned. These tables do not hold every clone; where another copy was compared, an unresolved V gene accounts for under half, and the others remain unexplained. The D gene and trimming were derived from the DNA, and the V and J assignments and clone size from that table. This sample has fewer than 70,000 clones in its table, and roughly 89% of those were observed once. Under 6.5% of the sample is taken by the ten largest.

The label giving this sample's time point can be read as: about 28 days (+/-7) after the second vaccine dose. AZD1222 recipients with second doses at about 4 weeks or about 12 weeks were pooled, because spike-specific TCR depth and breadth did not differ between schedules. Samples from vaccinated people were obtained from the UK trials COV001 and COV002, which included a single-blind randomized controlled phase 2/3 trial of AZD1222 (ChAdOx1 nCoV-19) in healthy adults. Trial participant PBMC samples were collected at day 0 and day 28 after the second dose for TCRbeta chain sequencing. A word on this clone: The specificity of this receptor is unknown. The input lacks base qualities; no much larger clone sits a single base away.

The sample consisted of peripheral blood, taken 28 days after the second AZD1222 dose. The rearrangement combines TRBV5-1 with TRBJ1-3, with the D gene not clear enough to name. This clonotype originated in an adult who received the AZD1222 COVID-19 vaccine. The CDR3 reads as follows: CASSPDPSSGNTIYF. The nucleotide sequence is TGCGCCAGCAGCCCCGACCCAAGCTCTGGAAACACCATATATTTT.